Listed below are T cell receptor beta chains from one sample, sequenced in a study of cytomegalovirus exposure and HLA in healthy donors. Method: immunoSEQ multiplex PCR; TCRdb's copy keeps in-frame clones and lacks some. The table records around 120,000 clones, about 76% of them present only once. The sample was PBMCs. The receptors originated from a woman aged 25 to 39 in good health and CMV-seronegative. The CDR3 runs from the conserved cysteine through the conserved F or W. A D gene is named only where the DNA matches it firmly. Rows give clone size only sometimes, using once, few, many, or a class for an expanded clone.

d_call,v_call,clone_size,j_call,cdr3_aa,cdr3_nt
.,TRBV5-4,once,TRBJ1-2,CASSLGGRVDGYTF,TGTGCCAGCAGCTTGGGGGGGAGGGTGGATGGCTACACCTTC
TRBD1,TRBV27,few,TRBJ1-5,CASGTDRGDLGQPQHF,TGTGCCAGCGGGACGGACAGGGGGGACTTGGGTCAGCCCCAGCATTTT
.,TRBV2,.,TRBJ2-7,CASSGRYEQYF,TGTGCCAGCAGTGGTCGTTACGAGCAGTACTTC
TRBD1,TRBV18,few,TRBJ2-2,CASSQRGQADGPNTGELFF,TGTGCCAGCTCCCAGAGGGGACAGGCGGATGGTCCGAACACCGGGGAGCTGTTTTTT
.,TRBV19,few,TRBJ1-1,CASSQMTEAFF,TGTGCCAGTAGCCAAATGACAGAAGCTTTCTTT
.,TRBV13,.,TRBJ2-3,CASSSPGTMLTGTQYF,TGTGCCAGCAGCTCACCCGGGACAATGCTGACAGGTACGCAGTATTTT
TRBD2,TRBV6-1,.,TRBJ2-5,CASSLGLAGIETQYF,TGTGCCAGCAGTCTCGGACTAGCGGGAATCGAGACCCAGTACTTC
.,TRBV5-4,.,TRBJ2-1,CASSPPGERAYNEQFF,TGTGCCAGCAGTCCACCGGGCGAGAGGGCTTACAATGAGCAGTTCTTC
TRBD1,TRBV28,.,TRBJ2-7,CASIPRGTGTYEQYF,TGTGCCAGCATCCCTCGGGGGACAGGGACCTACGAGCAGTACTTC
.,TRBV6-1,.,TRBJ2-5,CASSEPGNQETQYF,TGTGCCAGCAGTGAACCAGGTAACCAAGAGACCCAGTACTTC
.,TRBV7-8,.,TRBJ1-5,CASSLEAIGSNLPQHF,TGTGCCAGCAGCCTCGAGGCTATCGGATCGAATCTTCCCCAGCATTTT
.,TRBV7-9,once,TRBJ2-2,CASSSPRAGELFF,TGTGCCAGCAGCTCCCCTCGTGCCGGGGAGCTGTTTTTT
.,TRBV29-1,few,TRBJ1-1,CSVRNTEAFF,TGCAGCGTTCGGAACACTGAAGCTTTCTTT
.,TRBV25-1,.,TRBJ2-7,CASKFGSGTYEQYF,TGTGCCAGCAAGTTCGGGAGTGGTACCTACGAGCAGTACTTC
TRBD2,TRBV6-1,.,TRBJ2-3,CASSEATAGGGTDTQYF,TGTGCCAGCAGTGAAGCGACGGCGGGAGGAGGCACAGATACGCAGTATTTT
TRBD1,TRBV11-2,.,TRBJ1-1,CASSSTGGEMNTEAFF,TGTGCCAGCAGCTCAACAGGGGGGGAGATGAACACTGAAGCTTTCTTT
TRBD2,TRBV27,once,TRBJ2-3,CASNIAGGLGDTQYF,TGTGCCAGCAACATAGCGGGAGGCTTGGGAGATACGCAGTATTTT
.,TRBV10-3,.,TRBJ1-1,CAISVNREPSMNTEAFF,TGTGCCATCAGTGTAAACAGGGAGCCCTCTATGAACACTGAAGCTTTCTTT
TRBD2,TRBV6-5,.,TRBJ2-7,CASSKGTSDNEQYF,TGTGCCAGCAGTAAAGGGACTAGCGATAACGAGCAGTACTTC
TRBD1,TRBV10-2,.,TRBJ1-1,CASRLTGGRNTEAFF,TGCGCCAGCAGGTTGACAGGGGGCCGAAACACTGAAGCTTTCTTT
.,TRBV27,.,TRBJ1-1,CASSSYQGRYTEAFF,TGTGCCAGCAGTTCCTACCAGGGGAGATACACTGAAGCTTTCTTT
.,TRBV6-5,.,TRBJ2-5,CASSYSRSGETQYF,TGTGCCAGCAGTTACTCGAGGAGTGGAGAGACCCAGTACTTC
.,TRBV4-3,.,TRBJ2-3,CASRPWRTSTDTQYF,TGCGCCAGCCGGCCCTGGCGGACTAGCACAGATACGCAGTATTTT
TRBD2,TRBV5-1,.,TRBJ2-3,CASSLGTSGGADTQYF,TGCGCCAGCAGCTTGGGGACTAGCGGTGGGGCAGATACGCAGTATTTT
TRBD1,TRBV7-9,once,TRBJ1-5,CASSGDRDRNQPQHF,TGTGCCAGCAGCGGCGACCGGGACAGAAATCAGCCCCAGCATTTT
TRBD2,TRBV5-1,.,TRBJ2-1,CATAGAGDGEQFF,TGCGCCACCGCAGGCGCGGGAGATGGTGAGCAGTTCTTC
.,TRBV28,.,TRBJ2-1,CASSGGASYNEQFF,TGTGCCAGCAGCGGCGGTGCCTCCTACAATGAGCAGTTCTTC
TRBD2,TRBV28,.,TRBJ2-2,CATRSGTSTGELFF,TGTGCCACCAGGAGCGGGACTTCTACGGGGGAGCTGTTTTTT
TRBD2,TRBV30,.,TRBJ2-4,CAWSVGREWAKNIQYF,TGTGCCTGGAGTGTAGGGCGGGAGTGGGCCAAAAACATTCAGTACTTC
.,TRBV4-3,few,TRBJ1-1,CASSQGLQGPNTEAFF,TGCGCCAGCAGCCAAGGCTTGCAGGGGCCAAACACTGAAGCTTTCTTT
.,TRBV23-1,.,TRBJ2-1,CASSQSSRGLYSQFF,TGCGCCAGCAGTCAATCGTCCAGGGGTTTATATTCACAGTTCTTC
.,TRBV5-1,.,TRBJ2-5,CASSLAGGQETQYF,TGCGCCAGCAGCTTGGCTGGGGGGCAAGAGACCCAGTACTTC
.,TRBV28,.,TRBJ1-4,CASSFLASTNEKLFF,TGTGCCAGCAGTTTCTTGGCTTCAACTAATGAAAAACTGTTTTTT
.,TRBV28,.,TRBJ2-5,CASSLGRIGTQYF,TGTGCCAGCAGTTTGGGGAGGATAGGGACCCAGTACTTC
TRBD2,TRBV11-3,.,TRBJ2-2,CASSLGGTRTAGELFF,TGTGCCAGCAGCTTAGGTGGGACTAGAACAGCCGGGGAGCTGTTTTTT
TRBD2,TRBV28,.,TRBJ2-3,CASSPSGTSGRRDTQYF,TGTGCCAGCAGTCCTTCTGGGACTAGCGGGAGGAGAGATACGCAGTATTTT
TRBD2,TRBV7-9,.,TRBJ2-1,CASSLVQGGGSYNEQFF,TGTGCCAGCAGCTTAGTTCAGGGCGGGGGCTCCTACAATGAGCAGTTCTTC
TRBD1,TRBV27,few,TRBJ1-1,CASSSQGDLTEAFF,TGTGCCAGCAGTTCACAGGGGGATCTCACTGAAGCTTTCTTT
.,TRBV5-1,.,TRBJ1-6,CASSPYDGDSPLHF,TGCGCCAGCAGCCCCTACGACGGGGATTCACCCCTCCACTTT
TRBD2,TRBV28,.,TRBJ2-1,CASRLGRASGLYNEQFF,TGTGCCAGCAGACTGGGCAGGGCTAGCGGGTTGTACAATGAGCAGTTCTTC
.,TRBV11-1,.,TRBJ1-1,CASSRNGNTEAFF,TGTGCCAGCAGCCGCAACGGGAACACTGAAGCTTTCTTT
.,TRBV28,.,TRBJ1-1,CATMASGKNTEAFF,TGTGCCACCATGGCCTCCGGGAAGAACACTGAAGCTTTCTTT
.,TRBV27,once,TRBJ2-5,CASRAGETQYF,TGTGCCAGCAGGGCCGGGGAGACCCAGTACTTC
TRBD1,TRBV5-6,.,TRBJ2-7,CASSTPGTGSSYEQYF,TGTGCCAGCAGCACCCCCGGGACAGGTAGCTCCTACGAGCAGTACTTC
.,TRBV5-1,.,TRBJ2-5,CASSSGVHQETQYF,TGCGCCAGCAGCTCCGGAGTACACCAAGAGACCCAGTACTTC